What follows is one TCR beta chain and its context. Antigen unknown. Germline V gives CDR1 SGHNT, CDR2 YYREEE (reference sequence). The CDR3 sequence is 14 residues long. Trimming took off 4 bases at V and 4 bases at J, with 15 bases between the two ends. Sequenced by immunoSEQ multiplex PCR; TCRdb stores in-frame clones only, minus some. The sample shows about 18,000 clones, around 76% of them seen only once. The data are from a study of neoadjuvant nivolumab and ipilimumab in lung cancer. Broader study findings: TCR richness and clonality were higher in tumors than adjacent uninvolved lung. Higher pretherapy blood TCR richness went with higher resected-tumor richness. From pretherapy to surgery, tumor richness and clonality rose with dual therapy. Only a small number of samples underwent TCR sequencing.

The TCR sequence derives from an adult with non-small cell lung cancer. This chain uses TRBV5-4 with TRBJ2-7; either TRBD1 or TRBD2 may fit D (5 bases each). The sample consisted of tumor tissue, taken after neoadjuvant nivolumab, alone or with ipilimumab, at or shortly before surgery. CDR3 loop: CASSPELGVYEQYF. As DNA, the CDR3 is TGTGCCAGCAGCCCTGAGTTGGGGGTATACGAGCAGTACTTC.